This T cell receptor beta chain emerged from a study of cytomegalovirus exposure and HLA in healthy donors. Researchers ran the PCR with 60 Vbeta and 13 Jbeta primers. Libraries were prepared by immunoSEQ multiplex PCR; TCRdb keeps only in-frame clonotypes and omits some of them. Seen here are around 130,000 clones, around 83% observed once, and the top ten hold approximately 6.4%. This clone has only one observation. Trimming took 3 bases from V and 1 from J; bases not matched to a gene: 10. The CDR3 runs to 17 residues. The germline CDR1 and CDR2 sequences are MNHEY and SMNVEV (reference sequence). The chain recombines TRBV27 with TRBJ1-2; 8 bases are shared with TRBD1. This clonotype originated in a woman aged 30 to 39 in good health and CMV-seropositive. Sequenced input: PBMCs. The CDR3, as DNA: TGTGCCAGCAGTTTCAACCTCGAGGACAGGGATAACTATGGCTACACCTTC. Its protein is CASSFNLEDRDNYGYTF.